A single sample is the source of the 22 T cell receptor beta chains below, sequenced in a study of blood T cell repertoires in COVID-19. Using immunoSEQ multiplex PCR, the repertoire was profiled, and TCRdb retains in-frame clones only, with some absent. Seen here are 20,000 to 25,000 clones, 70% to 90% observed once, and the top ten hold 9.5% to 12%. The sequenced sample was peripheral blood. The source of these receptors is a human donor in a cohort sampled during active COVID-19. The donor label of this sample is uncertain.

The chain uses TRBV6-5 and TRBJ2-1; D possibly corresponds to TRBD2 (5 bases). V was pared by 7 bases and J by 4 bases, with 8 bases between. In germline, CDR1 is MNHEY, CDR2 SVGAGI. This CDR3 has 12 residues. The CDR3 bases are TGTGCCAGCACCAGGACTTACAATGAGCAGTTCTTC. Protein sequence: CASTRTYNEQFF.

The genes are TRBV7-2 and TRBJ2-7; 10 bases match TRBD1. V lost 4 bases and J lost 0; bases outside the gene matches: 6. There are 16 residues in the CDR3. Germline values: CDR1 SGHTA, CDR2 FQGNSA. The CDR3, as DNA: TGTGCCAGCAGCTATCCGGGACAGGGGTACTCCTACGAGCAGTACTTC. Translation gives CASSYPGQGYSYEQYF. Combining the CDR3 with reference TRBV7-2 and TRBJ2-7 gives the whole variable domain GAGVSQSPSNKVTEKGKDVELRCDPISGHTALYWYRQSLGQGLEFLIYFQGNSAPDKSGLPSDRFSAERTGGSVSTLTIQRTQQEDSAVYLCASSYPGQGYSYEQYFGPGTRLTVT.

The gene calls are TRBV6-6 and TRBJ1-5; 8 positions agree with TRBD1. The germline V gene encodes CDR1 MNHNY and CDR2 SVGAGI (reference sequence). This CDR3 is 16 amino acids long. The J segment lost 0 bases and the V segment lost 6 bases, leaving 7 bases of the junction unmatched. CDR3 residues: CASRQGAAISNQPQHF. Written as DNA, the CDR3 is TGTGCCAGCAGGCAGGGGGCCGCGATTAGCAATCAGCCCCAGCATTTT.

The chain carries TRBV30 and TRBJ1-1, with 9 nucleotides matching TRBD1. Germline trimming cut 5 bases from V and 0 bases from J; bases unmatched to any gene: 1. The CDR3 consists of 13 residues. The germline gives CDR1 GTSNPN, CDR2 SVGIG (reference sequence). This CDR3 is CAWGTGLNTEAFF. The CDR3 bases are TGTGCCTGGGGGACAGGGTTGAACACTGAAGCTTTCTTT. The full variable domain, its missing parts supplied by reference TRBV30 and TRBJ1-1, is SQTIHQWPATLVQPVGSPLSLECTVEGTSNPNLYWYRQAAGRGLQLLFYSVGIGQISSEVPQNLSASRPQDRQFILSSKKLLLSDSGFYLCAWGTGLNTEAFFGQGTRLTVV.

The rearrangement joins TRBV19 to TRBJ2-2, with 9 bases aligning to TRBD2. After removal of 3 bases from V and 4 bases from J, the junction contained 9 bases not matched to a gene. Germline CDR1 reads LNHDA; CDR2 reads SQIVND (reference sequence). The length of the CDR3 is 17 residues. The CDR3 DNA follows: TGTGCCAGTAGTATTGGCGGCGGGAGGGCCGGCACCGGGGAGCTGTTTTTT. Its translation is CASSIGGGRAGTGELFF.

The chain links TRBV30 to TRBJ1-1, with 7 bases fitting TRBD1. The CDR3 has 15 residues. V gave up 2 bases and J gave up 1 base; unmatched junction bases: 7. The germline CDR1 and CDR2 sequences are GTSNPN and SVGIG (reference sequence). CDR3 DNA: TGTGCCTGGAGTCTGTTTAGGACAGGGAACACTGAAGCTTTCTTT. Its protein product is CAWSLFRTGNTEAFF.

For the CDR3, the DNA is TGTGCCTGGAGTGTCCCCCGCGCGGGGGGGAATGAGCAGTTCTTC. Its protein is CAWSVPRAGGNEQFF. This sequence joins TRBV30 and TRBJ2-1; 9 bases map to TRBD2. V lost 0 bases, J lost 7 bases, and 7 bases stayed unmatched. CDR3 length equals 15 residues. Germline V gives CDR1 GTSNPN, CDR2 SVGIG (reference sequence).

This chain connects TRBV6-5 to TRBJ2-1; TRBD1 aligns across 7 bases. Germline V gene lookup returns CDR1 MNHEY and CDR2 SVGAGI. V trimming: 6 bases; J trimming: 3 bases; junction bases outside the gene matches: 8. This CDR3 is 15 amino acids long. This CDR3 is CASSLQGIVYNEQFF. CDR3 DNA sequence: TGTGCCAGCAGCCTACAGGGGATCGTCTACAATGAGCAGTTCTTC.

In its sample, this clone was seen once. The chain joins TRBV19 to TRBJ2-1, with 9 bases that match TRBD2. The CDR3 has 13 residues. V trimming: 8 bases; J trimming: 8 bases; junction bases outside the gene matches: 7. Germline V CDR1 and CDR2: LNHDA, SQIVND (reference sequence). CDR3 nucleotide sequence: TGTGCCAGTTGCGGGCGGGAGGGGCATGAGCAGTTCTTC. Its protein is CASCGREGHEQFF.

The CDR3: CATSPGTGYNEQFF. CDR3 bases: TGTGCCACCAGTCCCGGGACAGGGTACAATGAGCAGTTCTTC. This rearrangement joins TRBV24-1 to TRBJ2-1, with 9 positions matching TRBD1. This CDR3 has 14 residues. V gave up 6 bases and J gave up 4 bases; unmatched junction bases: 3. CDR1 is KGHDR, CDR2 SFDVKD, per germline.

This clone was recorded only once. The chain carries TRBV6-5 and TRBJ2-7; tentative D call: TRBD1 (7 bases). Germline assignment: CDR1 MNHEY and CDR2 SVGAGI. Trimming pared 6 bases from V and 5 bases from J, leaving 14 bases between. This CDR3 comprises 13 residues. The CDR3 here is CASRATGRHEQYF. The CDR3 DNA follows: TGTGCCAGCAGAGCGACAGGGAGGCACGAGCAGTACTTC.

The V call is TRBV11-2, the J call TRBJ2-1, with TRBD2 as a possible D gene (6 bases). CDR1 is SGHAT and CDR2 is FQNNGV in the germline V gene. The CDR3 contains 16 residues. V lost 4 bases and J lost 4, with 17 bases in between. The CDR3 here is CASSSGGRGIYNEQFF. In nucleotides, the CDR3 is TGTGCCAGCAGCTCCGGTGGGCGGGGTATATACAATGAGCAGTTCTTC.

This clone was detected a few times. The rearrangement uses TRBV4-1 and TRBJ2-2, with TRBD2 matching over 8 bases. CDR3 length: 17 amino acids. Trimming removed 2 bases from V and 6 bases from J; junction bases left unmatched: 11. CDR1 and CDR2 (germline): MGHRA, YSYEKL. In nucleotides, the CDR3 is TGCGCCAGCAGCCAAATGCCGGGAGGGCCTATGGCCGGGGAGCTGTTTTTT. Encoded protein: CASSQMPGGPMAGELFF.

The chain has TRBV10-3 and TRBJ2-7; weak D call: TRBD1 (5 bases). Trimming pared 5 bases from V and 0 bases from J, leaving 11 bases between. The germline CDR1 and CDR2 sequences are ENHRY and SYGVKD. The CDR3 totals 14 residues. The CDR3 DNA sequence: TGTGCCATCAGTTCCGGACAAAGCTCCTACGAGCAGTACTTC. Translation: CAISSGQSSYEQYF.

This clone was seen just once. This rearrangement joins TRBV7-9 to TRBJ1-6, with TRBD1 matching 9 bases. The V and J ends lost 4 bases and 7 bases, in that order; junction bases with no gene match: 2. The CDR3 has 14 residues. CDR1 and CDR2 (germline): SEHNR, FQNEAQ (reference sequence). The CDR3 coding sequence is TGTGCCAGCAGCTATACAGGGGGCAATTCACCCCTCCACTTT. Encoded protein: CASSYTGGNSPLHF. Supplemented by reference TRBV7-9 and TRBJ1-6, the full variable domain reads DTGVSQNPRHKITKRGQNVTFRCDPISEHNRLYWYRQTLGQGPEFLTYFQNEAQLEKSRLLSDRFSAERPKGSFSTLEIQRTEQGDSAMYLCASSYTGGNSPLHFGNGTRLTVT.

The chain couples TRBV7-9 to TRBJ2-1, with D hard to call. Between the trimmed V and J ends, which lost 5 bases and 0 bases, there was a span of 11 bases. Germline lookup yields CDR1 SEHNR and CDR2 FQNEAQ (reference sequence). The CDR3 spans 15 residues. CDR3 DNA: TGTGCCAGCAGCCCCCTCGCTAGCTCCTACAATGAGCAGTTCTTC. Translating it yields CASSPLASSYNEQFF.

The CDR3 spells CASSARTGSWNTEAFF. For the CDR3, the DNA is TGTGCCAGCAGTGCAAGGACAGGGTCCTGGAACACTGAAGCTTTCTTT. The chain is built from TRBV6-1 and TRBJ1-1; 8 bases match TRBD1. Germline V gene data show CDR1 as MNHNS and CDR2 as SASEGT. The V segment lost 4 bases and the J segment 1 base; nucleotides outside the gene matches: 8. The length of the CDR3 is 16 residues.

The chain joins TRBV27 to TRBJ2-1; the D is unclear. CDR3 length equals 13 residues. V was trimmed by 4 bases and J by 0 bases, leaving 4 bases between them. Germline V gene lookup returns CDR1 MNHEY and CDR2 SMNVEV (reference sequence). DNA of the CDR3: TGTGCCAGCAGTTCGAGCTCCTACAATGAGCAGTTCTTC. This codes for CASSSSSYNEQFF.

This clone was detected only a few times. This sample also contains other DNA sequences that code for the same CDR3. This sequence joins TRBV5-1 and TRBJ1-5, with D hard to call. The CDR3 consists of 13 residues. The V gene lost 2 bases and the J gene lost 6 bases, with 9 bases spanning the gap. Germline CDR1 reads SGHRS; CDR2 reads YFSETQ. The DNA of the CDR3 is TGCGCCAGCAGCTTATCGGGTAGTCAGCCCCAGCATTTT. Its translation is CASSLSGSQPQHF.

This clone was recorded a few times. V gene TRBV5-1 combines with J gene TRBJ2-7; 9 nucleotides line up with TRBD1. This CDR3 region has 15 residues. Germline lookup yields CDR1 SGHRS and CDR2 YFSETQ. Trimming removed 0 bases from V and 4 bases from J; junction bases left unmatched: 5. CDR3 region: CASSLDGTGKYEQYF. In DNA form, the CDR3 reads TGCGCCAGCAGCTTGGATGGGACAGGGAAGTACGAGCAGTACTTC.

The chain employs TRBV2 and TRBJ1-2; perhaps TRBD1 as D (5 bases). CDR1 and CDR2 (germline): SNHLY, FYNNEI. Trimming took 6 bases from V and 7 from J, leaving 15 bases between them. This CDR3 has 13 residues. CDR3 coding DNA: TGTGCCAGCAGCTGGGAAGGGGTCTCTGGCTACACCTTC. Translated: CASSWEGVSGYTF.

CDR3 sequence reads: CASSEAGGPISTQYF. The CDR3 DNA reads as TGTGCCAGCAGTGAGGCGGGAGGCCCGATTAGTACGCAGTATTTT. The chain links TRBV6-4 to TRBJ2-3; 8 bases agree with TRBD2. Unmatched junction bases numbered 10, after V lost 3 bases and J lost 8 bases. CDR1 and CDR2 (germline): MRHNA, SNTAGT. The CDR3 has 15 residues.